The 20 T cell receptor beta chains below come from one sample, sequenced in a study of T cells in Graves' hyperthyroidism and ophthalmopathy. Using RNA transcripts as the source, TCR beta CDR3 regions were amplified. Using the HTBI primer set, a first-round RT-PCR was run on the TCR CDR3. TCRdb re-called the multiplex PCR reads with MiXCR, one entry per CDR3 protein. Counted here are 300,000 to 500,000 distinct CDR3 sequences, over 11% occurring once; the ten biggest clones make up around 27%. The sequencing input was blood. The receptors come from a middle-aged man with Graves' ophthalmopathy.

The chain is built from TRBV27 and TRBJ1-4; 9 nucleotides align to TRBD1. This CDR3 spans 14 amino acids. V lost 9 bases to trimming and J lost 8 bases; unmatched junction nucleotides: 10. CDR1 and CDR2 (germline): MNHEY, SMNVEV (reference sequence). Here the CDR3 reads CASRRTGVFEKLFF. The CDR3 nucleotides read TGTGCCAGTCGGCGGACAGGGGTGTTCGAAAAACTGTTTTTT.

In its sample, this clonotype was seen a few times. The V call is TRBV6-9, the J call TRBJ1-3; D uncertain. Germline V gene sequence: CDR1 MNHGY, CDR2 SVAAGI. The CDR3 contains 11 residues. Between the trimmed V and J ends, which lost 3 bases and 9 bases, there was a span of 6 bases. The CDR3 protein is CASSYLSTIYF. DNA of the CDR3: TGTGCCAGCAGTTACCTAAGCACCATATATTTT.

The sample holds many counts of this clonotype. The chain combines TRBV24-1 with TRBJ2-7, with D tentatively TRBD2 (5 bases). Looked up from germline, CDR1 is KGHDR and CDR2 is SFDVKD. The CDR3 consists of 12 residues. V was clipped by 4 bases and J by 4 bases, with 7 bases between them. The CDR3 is CATSDRGYEQYF. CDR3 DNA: TGTGCCACCAGTGACCGGGGATACGAGCAGTACTTC.

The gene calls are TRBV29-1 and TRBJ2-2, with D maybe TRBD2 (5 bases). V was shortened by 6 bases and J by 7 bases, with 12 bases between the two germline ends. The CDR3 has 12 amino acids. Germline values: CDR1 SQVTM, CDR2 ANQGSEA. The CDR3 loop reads CSVRPSNGELFF. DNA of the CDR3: TGCAGCGTCCGTCCTAGCAACGGGGAGCTGTTTTTT.

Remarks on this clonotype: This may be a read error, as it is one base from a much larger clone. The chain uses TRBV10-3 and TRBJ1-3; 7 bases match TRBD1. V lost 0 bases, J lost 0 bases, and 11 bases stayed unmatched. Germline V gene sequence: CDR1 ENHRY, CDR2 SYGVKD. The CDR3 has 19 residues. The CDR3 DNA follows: TGTGCCATCAGTGAGTCCGGCATGAGGGACAGAGGCTCTGGAAACACCATATATTTT. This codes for CAISESGMRDRGSGNTIYF.

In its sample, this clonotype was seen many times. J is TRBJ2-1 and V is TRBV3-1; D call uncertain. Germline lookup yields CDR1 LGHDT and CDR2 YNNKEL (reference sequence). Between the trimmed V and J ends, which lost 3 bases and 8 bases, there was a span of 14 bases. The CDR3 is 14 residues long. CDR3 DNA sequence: TGTGCCAGCAGCCAGACACTAAGGCAGGATGAGCAGTTCTTC. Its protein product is CASSQTLRQDEQFF.

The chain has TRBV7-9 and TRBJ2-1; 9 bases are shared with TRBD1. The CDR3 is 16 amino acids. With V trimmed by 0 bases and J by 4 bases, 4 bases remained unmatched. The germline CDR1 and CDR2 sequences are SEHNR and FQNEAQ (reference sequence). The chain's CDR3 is CASSLAGTGIYNEQFF. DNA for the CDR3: TGTGCCAGCAGCTTAGCCGGGACAGGGATATACAATGAGCAGTTCTTC.

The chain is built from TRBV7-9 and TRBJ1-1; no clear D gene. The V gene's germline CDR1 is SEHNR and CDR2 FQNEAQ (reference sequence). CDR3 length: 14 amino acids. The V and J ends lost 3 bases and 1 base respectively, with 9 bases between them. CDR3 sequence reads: CASSLHIKNTEAFF. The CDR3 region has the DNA TGTGCCAGCAGCTTGCACATTAAGAACACTGAAGCTTTCTTT. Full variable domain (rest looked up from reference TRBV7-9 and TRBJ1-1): DTGVSQNPRHKITKRGQNVTFRCDPISEHNRLYWYRQTLGQGPEFLTYFQNEAQLEKSRLLSDRFSAERPKGSFSTLEIQRTEQGDSAMYLCASSLHIKNTEAFFGQGTRLTVV.

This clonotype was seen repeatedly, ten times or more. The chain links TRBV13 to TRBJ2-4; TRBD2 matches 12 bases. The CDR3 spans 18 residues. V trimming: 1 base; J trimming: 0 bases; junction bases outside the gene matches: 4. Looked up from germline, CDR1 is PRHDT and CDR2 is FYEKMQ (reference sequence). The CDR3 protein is CASSLEGLAGLAKNIQYF. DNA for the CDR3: TGTGCCAGCAGCTTAGAAGGACTAGCGGGACTAGCCAAAAACATTCAGTACTTC.

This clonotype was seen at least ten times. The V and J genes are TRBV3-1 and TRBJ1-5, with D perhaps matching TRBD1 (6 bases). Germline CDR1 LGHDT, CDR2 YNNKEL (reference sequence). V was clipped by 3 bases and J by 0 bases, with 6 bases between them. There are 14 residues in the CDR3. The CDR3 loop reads CASSQTGSNQPQHF. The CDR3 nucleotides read TGTGCCAGCAGCCAGACAGGTAGCAATCAGCCCCAGCATTTT.

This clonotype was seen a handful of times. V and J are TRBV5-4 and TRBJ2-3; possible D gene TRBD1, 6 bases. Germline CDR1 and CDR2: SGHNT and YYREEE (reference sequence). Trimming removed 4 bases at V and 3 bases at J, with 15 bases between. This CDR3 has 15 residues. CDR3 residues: CASSQLQGSTDTQYF. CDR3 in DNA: TGTGCCAGCAGCCAACTACAGGGTTCGACAGATACGCAGTATTTT.

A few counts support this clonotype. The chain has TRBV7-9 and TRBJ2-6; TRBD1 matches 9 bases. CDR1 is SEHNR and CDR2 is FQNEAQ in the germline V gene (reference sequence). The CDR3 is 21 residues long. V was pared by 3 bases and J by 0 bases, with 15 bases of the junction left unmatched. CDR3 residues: CASSFQKPGQGLSSGANVLTF. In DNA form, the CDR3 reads TGTGCCAGCAGCTTCCAAAAACCGGGACAGGGTTTGTCCTCTGGGGCCAACGTCCTGACTTTC.

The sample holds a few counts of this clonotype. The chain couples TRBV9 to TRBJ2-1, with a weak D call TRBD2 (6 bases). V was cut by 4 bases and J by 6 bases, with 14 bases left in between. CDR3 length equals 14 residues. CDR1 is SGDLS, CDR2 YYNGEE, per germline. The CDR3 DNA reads TGTGCCAGCAGCTCCTCATCGGAGGGCAATGAGCAGTTCTTC. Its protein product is CASSSSSEGNEQFF. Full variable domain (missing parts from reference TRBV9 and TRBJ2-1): DSGVTQTPKHLITATGQRVTLRCSPRSGDLSVYWYQQSLDQGLQFLIQYYNGEERAKGNILERFSAQQFPDLHSELNLSSLELGDSALYFCASSSSSEGNEQFFGPGTRLTVL.

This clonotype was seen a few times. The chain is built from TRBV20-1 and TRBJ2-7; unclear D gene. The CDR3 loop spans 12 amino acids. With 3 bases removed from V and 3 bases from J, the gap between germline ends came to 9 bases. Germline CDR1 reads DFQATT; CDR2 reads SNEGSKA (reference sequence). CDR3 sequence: CSARYGNYEQYF. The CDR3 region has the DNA TGCAGTGCTAGGTATGGAAACTACGAGCAGTACTTC.

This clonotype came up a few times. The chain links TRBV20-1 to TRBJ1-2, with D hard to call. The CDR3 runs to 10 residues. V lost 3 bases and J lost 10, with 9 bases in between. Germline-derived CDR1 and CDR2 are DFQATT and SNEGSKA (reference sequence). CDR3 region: CSARSGSYTF. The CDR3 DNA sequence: TGCAGTGCTAGGTCCGGGTCCTACACCTTC.

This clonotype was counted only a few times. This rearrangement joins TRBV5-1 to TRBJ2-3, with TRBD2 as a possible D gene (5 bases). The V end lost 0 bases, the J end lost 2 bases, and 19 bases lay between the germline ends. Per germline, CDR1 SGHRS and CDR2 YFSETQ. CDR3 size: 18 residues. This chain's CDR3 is CASSLAPAASQATDTQYF. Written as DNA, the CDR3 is TGCGCCAGCAGCTTGGCCCCAGCGGCTAGCCAGGCCACAGATACGCAGTATTTT.

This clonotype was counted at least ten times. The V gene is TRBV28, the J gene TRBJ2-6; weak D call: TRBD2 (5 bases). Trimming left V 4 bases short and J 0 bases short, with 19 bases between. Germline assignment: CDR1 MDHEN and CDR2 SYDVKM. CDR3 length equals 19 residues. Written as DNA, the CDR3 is TGTGCCAGCAGTTCCCGGTGGCCAGGAGGATTCTCTGGGGCCAACGTCCTGACTTTC. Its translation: CASSSRWPGGFSGANVLTF.

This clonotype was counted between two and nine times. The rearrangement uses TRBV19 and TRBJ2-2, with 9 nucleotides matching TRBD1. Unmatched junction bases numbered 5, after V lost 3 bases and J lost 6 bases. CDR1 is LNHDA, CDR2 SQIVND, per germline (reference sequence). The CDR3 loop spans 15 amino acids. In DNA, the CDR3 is TGTGCCAGTAGTATCCCAGACAGGGGGTCCGGGGAGCTGTTTTTT. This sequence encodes CASSIPDRGSGELFF.

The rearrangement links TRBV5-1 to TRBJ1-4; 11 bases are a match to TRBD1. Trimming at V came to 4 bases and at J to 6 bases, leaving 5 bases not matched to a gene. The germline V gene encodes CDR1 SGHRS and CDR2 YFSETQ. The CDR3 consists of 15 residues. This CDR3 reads CASSDGQGAYEKLFF. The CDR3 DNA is TGCGCCAGCAGCGACGGACAGGGGGCTTATGAAAAACTGTTTTTT.

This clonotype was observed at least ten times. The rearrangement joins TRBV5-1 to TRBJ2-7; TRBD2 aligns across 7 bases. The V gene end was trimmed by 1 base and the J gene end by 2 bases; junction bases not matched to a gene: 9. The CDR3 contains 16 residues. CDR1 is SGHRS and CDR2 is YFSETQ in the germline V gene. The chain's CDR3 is CASSLKAGVTPYEQYF. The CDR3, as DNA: TGCGCCAGCAGCTTGAAGGCGGGAGTTACCCCCTACGAGCAGTACTTC.